The sample holds a few counts of the clone carrying this T cell receptor (beta chain). Its antigen is as yet unknown. Trimming at V came to 4 bases and at J to 1 base, leaving 7 bases not matched to a gene. This CDR3 spans 17 amino acids. CDR1 is SGHVS, CDR2 FQNEAQ, per germline. This record comes from a study of vaccination and CD4 T cells after COVID-19. Study results and caveats: Convalescent patients had 304 of 307 vaccine-specific clones showing spike mono-reactivity.

Stated treatment: 10-day PBMC culture with coronavirus spike peptide pools or control peptides (ViraFEST assay). ViraFEST grew antigen-specific T cells using peptide pools, then sequenced TCRs. An Oncomine TCR Beta short-read assay was used to sequence the DNA from cultured CD4+ T cells. TCRdb recomputed calls from the PCR reads with MiXCR, one row per CDR3 protein. The profile shows roughly 17,000 distinct CDR3 sequences, more than 20% of them singletons. This sequence was found in a human donor with COVID-19. The sample was cultured CD4+ T cells from blood. This sequence joins TRBV7-8 and TRBJ1-6; TRBD1 aligns across 7 bases. The CDR3 loop is CASSSEQGSSYNSPLHF. The CDR3 coding sequence is TGTGCCAGCAGCTCGGAACAGGGGAGTTCCTATAATTCACCCCTCCACTTT.